What follows are 22 T cell receptor beta chains derived from one specimen sequenced in a study of blood T cells in healthy people across ages. Combining a sample-barcoded 5' primer with a J-beta primer mix, a second PCR ran for 7 to 11 cycles. Via MiXCR, TCRdb re-called the 5' RACE reads, giving one row per CDR3 protein. The sample includes 700,000 to 950,000 distinct CDR3 sequences, roughly 64% of them seen just once. Specimen: blood. The source is a man aged 30 to 39 in good health.

The rearrangement joins TRBV13 to TRBJ2-7, with a tentative D call TRBD1 (5 bases). The CDR3 totals 15 residues. Germline CDR1 is PRHDT and CDR2 is FYEKMQ (reference sequence). Trimming shortened V by 4 bases and J by 4 bases, and 17 bases separated the two germline ends. The CDR3 region has the DNA TGTGCCAGCAGCTCTAGGGGCCGGGCTCAGTACGAGCAGTACTTC. Translating gives CASSSRGRAQYEQYF.

There are a few counts of this clonotype. For the CDR3, the DNA is TGTGCCAGCAGCCCGGTGGGAGGGGAGACCCAGTACTTC. Protein product: CASSPVGGETQYF. V usage is TRBV12-3 or TRBV12-4 and J usage is TRBJ2-5, with TRBD2 matching 7 bases. The CDR3 contains 13 residues. The V segment lost 6 bases and the J segment 5 bases; nucleotides outside the gene matches: 6.

V gene TRBV6-2 or TRBV6-3 combines with J gene TRBJ1-1, with D hard to call. Germline V gene data show CDR1 as MNHEY and CDR2 as SVGEGT. Trimming cost V 5 bases and J 6 bases, with 16 bases left between them. The CDR3 runs 14 residues. The CDR3 here is CASSRSGSVAEAFF. The CDR3 nucleotides read TGTGCCAGCAGTCGCTCGGGGTCCGTCGCTGAAGCTTTCTTT.

As for this clonotype: Mismatch with germline at one junction end may stem from a read error. V is TRBV27 and J is TRBJ2-7; possibly TRBD1 for D (5 bases). Looked up from germline, CDR1 is MNHEY and CDR2 is SMNVEV (reference sequence). CDR3 length: 14 residues. This CDR3 reads CAGSPGTGSYEQYF. CDR3 sequence (DNA): TGTGCCGGCAGTCCAGGAACAGGTTCCTACGAGCAGTACTTC.

This clonotype has just a few counts. The chain combines TRBV6-5 with TRBJ2-5; possibly TRBD1 or TRBD2 for D (5 bases each). The germline V gene has CDR1 MNHEY and CDR2 SVGAGI. Trimming pared 7 bases from V and 4 bases from J, leaving 16 bases between. The CDR3 has 14 residues. The CDR3 reads CASNPGTSRETQYF. The CDR3, as DNA: TGTGCCAGCAACCCAGGGACCTCTCGAGAGACCCAGTACTTC.

This clonotype was seen a handful of times. This chain connects TRBV6-2 or TRBV6-3 to TRBJ2-1; 7 nucleotides align to TRBD1. Germline V gene sequence: CDR1 MNHEY, CDR2 SVGEGT. The CDR3 has 15 amino acids. With 6 bases clipped from V and 6 bases from J, the junction kept 11 bases outside the gene matches. This chain's CDR3 is CASRDDRVELNEQFF. Here the CDR3 DNA reads TGTGCCAGCAGAGACGACAGGGTAGAGCTCAATGAGCAGTTCTTC.

This clonotype has just a few counts. V is TRBV27 and J is TRBJ2-7; TRBD2 is a possible D gene (5 bases). V shed 8 bases and J shed 1 base, with 18 bases lying between them. CDR3 length: 15 residues. Germline values: CDR1 MNHEY, CDR2 SMNVEV (reference sequence). CDR3 bases: TGTGCCAGCGGAGCTCGGACTTTACGTTCCTACGAGCAGTACTTC. Translation gives CASGARTLRSYEQYF.

The rearrangement links TRBV5-4 to TRBJ1-1; 7 bases are a match to TRBD1. V was clipped by 4 bases and J by 1 base; unmatched bases: 4. The CDR3 spans 14 residues. CDR1 and CDR2 from the germline V gene are SGHNT and YYREEE (reference sequence). CDR3 bases: TGTGCCAGCAGCAAGGGACAGACGAACACTGAAGCTTTCTTT. As protein: CASSKGQTNTEAFF.

CDR3: CASSSQRDTQYF. In DNA form, the CDR3 reads TGTGCCAGCAGCTCCCAGCGGGATACGCAGTATTTT. This chain links TRBV7-2 with TRBJ2-3; maybe TRBD2 (5 bases). Germline V gene lookup returns CDR1 SGHTA and CDR2 FQGNSA. This CDR3 contains 12 residues. V was shortened by 4 bases and J by 6 bases, with 8 bases between the two germline ends.

There are a few counts of this clonotype. The genes are TRBV15 and TRBJ2-7; D gene unclear. The CDR3 is made up of 13 amino acids. The germline V gene has CDR1 LNHNV and CDR2 YYDKDF (reference sequence). The germline V and J ends were trimmed by 5 bases and 5 bases, with 13 bases remaining between them. This CDR3 reads CATSDNKFDEQYF. The CDR3 bases are TGTGCCACCAGCGATAACAAATTTGACGAGCAGTACTTC.

The V call is TRBV9, the J call TRBJ2-3; D not certain. The CDR3 runs to 17 residues. Deletions cut 0 bases from V and 0 bases from J, with 14 bases between. The germline CDR1 and CDR2 sequences are SGDLS and YYNGEE. CDR3 amino acids: CASSVELDTTSTDTQYF. The DNA for the CDR3 is TGTGCCAGCAGCGTAGAGTTAGACACCACTAGCACAGATACGCAGTATTTT. Drawing the rest from reference TRBV9 and TRBJ2-3, the complete variable domain is DSGVTQTPKHLITATGQRVTLRCSPRSGDLSVYWYQQSLDQGLQFLIQYYNGEERAKGNILERFSAQQFPDLHSELNLSSLELGDSALYFCASSVELDTTSTDTQYFGPGTRLTVL.

V usage is TRBV6-1 and J usage is TRBJ1-5; maybe TRBD1 (6 bases). The germline V gene encodes CDR1 MNHNS and CDR2 SASEGT. The V and J ends lost 6 bases and 5 bases respectively, with 14 bases between them. The CDR3 spans 14 residues. Written as DNA, the CDR3 is TGTGCCAGCAGGGATGGTCAGGGGTATCAGCCCCAGCATTTT. Amino acid sequence: CASRDGQGYQPQHF.

This clonotype showed up just once. This chain links TRBV3-1 with TRBJ1-2; possibly TRBD1 for D (5 bases). CDR3 length: 14 amino acids. With 6 bases removed from V and 8 bases from J, the gap between germline ends came to 19 bases. Germline V gene sequence: CDR1 LGHDT, CDR2 YNNKEL (reference sequence). The CDR3 protein is CASRSAGGMGGYTF. DNA of the CDR3: TGTGCCAGCAGGTCAGCCGGGGGGATGGGGGGCTACACCTTC.

The rearrangement uses TRBV10-3 and TRBJ2-1; 8 nucleotides line up with TRBD2. The J call could be wrong; TRBJ2-7 is a better fit for the DNA end. Germline CDR1 ENHRY, CDR2 SYGVKD. This CDR3 has 18 amino acids. The CDR3, as DNA: TGTGCCACCGTCCCGGTTAGTGCGGGAGGTGACTCCTACAATGAGCAGTACTTC. Translation gives CATVPVSAGGDSYNEQYF.

The genes are TRBV7-2 and TRBJ2-5; 10 bases map to TRBD2. Per the germline V gene, CDR1 is SGHTA and CDR2 is FQGNSA. There are 15 residues in the CDR3. J lost 5 bases, V lost 4 bases, and 7 bases had no gene match. The CDR3, as DNA: TGTGCCAGCAGCTCCACTAGCGGGAAGGTGGAGACCCAGTACTTC. Protein product: CASSSTSGKVETQYF.

This chain uses TRBV6-6 with TRBJ2-7; a weak D match, TRBD1 (5 bases). The length of the CDR3 is 17 residues. Trimming removed 2 bases from V and 2 bases from J, with 19 bases in between. The V gene's germline CDR1 is MNHNY and CDR2 SVGAGI (reference sequence). CDR3 loop: CASSYTLLRAGTYEQYF. CDR3 bases: TGTGCCAGCAGTTACACCCTCCTCAGGGCTGGTACCTACGAGCAGTACTTC.

This clonotype was observed a handful of times. The chain recombines TRBV6-2 or TRBV6-3 with TRBJ2-7; 11 nucleotides line up with TRBD2. This CDR3 spans 14 amino acids. Germline assignment: CDR1 MNHEY and CDR2 SVGEGT. With 7 bases clipped from V and 2 bases from J, the junction kept 4 bases outside the gene matches. The CDR3 region is CASIGTSGPYEQYF. The CDR3 nucleotides read TGTGCCAGCATTGGGACTAGCGGTCCCTACGAGCAGTACTTC.

The rearrangement links TRBV7-2 to TRBJ1-2; a possible D gene is TRBD1 (6 bases). This CDR3 is built from 15 residues. V was trimmed by 2 bases and J by 6 bases, leaving 16 bases between them. Germline assignment: CDR1 SGHTA and CDR2 FQGNSA. The chain's CDR3 is CASSLLGGYKNGYTF. The CDR3 DNA reads TGTGCCAGCAGCTTACTTGGGGGCTATAAGAATGGCTACACCTTC.

The rearrangement links TRBV6-1 to TRBJ1-1, with a weak D call TRBD1 (6 bases). CDR1 is MNHNS, CDR2 SASEGT, per germline. The CDR3 has 12 amino acids. V was trimmed by 8 bases and J by 3 bases, leaving 10 bases between them. CDR3 DNA: TGTGCCAGCTTGGGGGGGCACACTGAAGCTTTCTTT. Translation: CASLGGHTEAFF.

This clonotype was recorded only once. The rearrangement joins TRBV7-2 to TRBJ2-5, with D perhaps matching TRBD1 (5 bases). Germline loops: CDR1 SGHTA, CDR2 FQGNSA. The CDR3 contains 14 residues. The V end was cut by 5 bases, the J end by 1 base, with 11 bases between. CDR3 DNA: TGTGCCAGCAGCCTACAGGCGATCCAAGAGACCCAGTACTTC. Translated: CASSLQAIQETQYF.

The chain couples TRBV7-6 to TRBJ1-5; weak D call: TRBD1 (6 bases). This CDR3 comprises 15 residues. The germline V gene encodes CDR1 SGHVS and CDR2 FNYEAQ. V gave up 0 bases and J gave up 6 bases, with 12 bases separating them. The CDR3 DNA reads as TGTGCCAGCAGCTTAGCGCAGGGGTTCGGTCAGCCCCAGCATTTT. Protein sequence: CASSLAQGFGQPQHF.

The rearrangement uses TRBV15 and TRBJ2-1; 8 bases agree with TRBD2. This CDR3 has 15 amino acids. Per germline, CDR1 LNHNV and CDR2 YYDKDF (reference sequence). V lost 5 bases to trimming and J lost 4 bases; unmatched junction nucleotides: 7. CDR3 residues: CATSSREGGYNEQFF. DNA for the CDR3: TGTGCCACCAGCTCACGGGAGGGAGGGTACAATGAGCAGTTCTTC.